This T cell receptor beta chain was sequenced during a study of PD-L1 blockade in urothelial cancer. The trim removed 5 bases at V and 9 bases at J, leaving 8 bases unmatched. The CDR3 consists of 16 residues. Germline V gives CDR1 LNHNV, CDR2 YYDKDF (reference sequence). As for time point: pretreatment peripheral blood. A spike-in of synthetic TCR analog templates was added to each PCR. Method: immunoSEQ multiplex PCR; TCRdb's copy keeps in-frame clones and lacks some. The repertoire includes around 71,000 clones, roughly 80% of them detected once, and 6.7% sits in the top ten. The sequences come from PBMCs, collected around atezolizumab (anti-PD-L1) treatment. The clonotype was recovered from a man aged 40-55 years with urothelial cancer. The chain carries TRBV15 and TRBJ2-1, with 15 bases that match TRBD2. The DNA of the CDR3 is TGTGCCACCAGCTCTCGGACTAGCGGGAGGGCCGGTGAGCAGTTCTTC. Translated: CATSSRTSGRAGEQFF.